Each of the 21 T cell receptor beta chains below was sequenced from the same sample in a study of blood T cell repertoires in COVID-19. Sequencing used immunoSEQ multiplex PCR; TCRdb keeps in-frame clones, though not all of them. This repertoire shows about 270,000 clones, approximately 77% found once; its top ten account for approximately 3.1%. The sequenced sample consisted of peripheral blood. Source of these receptors: a woman aged 18-30 years with acute or convalescent COVID-19.

CDR3: CAWSVRGRQPQHF. CDR3 bases: TGTGCCTGGAGTGTCAGGGGTCGTCAGCCCCAGCATTTT. The J gene is TRBJ1-5, the V gene TRBV30, with TRBD1 as a possible D gene (6 bases). V lost 0 bases, J lost 6 bases, and 9 bases lay in between. The germline CDR1 and CDR2 sequences are GTSNPN and SVGIG (reference sequence). The CDR3 has 13 amino acids.

The V gene is TRBV4-3, the J gene TRBJ1-5; maybe TRBD1 (6 bases). The CDR3 covers 15 residues. Trimming removed 2 bases at V and 7 bases at J, with 15 bases between. Germline V gene lookup returns CDR1 LGHNA and CDR2 YSLEER. DNA for the CDR3: TGCGCCAGCAGCCAAACAACAGGGAAATTCCAGCCCCAGCATTTT. This gives the protein CASSQTTGKFQPQHF.

V and J are TRBV5-1 and TRBJ2-4, with TRBD2 matching over 9 bases. This CDR3 is 15 amino acids long. The germline gives CDR1 SGHRS, CDR2 YFSETQ. With 6 bases clipped from V and 5 bases from J, the junction kept 9 bases outside the gene matches. Written as DNA, the CDR3 is TGCGCCAGCACCCTTTTTAGCGGGAGTGAAAACATTCAGTACTTC. This codes for CASTLFSGSENIQYF.

The chain links TRBV6-2 or TRBV6-3 to TRBJ1-5; 8 bases fit TRBD1. Germline lookup yields CDR1 MNHEY and CDR2 SVGEGT. The CDR3 sequence is 19 residues long. Unmatched junction bases numbered 16, after V lost 2 bases and J lost 4 bases. The CDR3 here is CASSYAKGQGATGNQPQHF. The CDR3 nucleotides are TGTGCCAGCAGTTACGCAAAGGGTCAGGGGGCCACTGGAAATCAGCCCCAGCATTTT.

The chain links TRBV2 to TRBJ1-1, with 8 bases fitting TRBD1. Germline V gives CDR1 SNHLY, CDR2 FYNNEI. The junction had 7 bases not matched to a gene; V was cut back by 4 bases and J by 9 bases. The CDR3 is made up of 13 amino acids. The chain's CDR3 is CASSGPGGLQAFF. The CDR3 DNA sequence: TGTGCCAGCAGTGGACCAGGGGGCCTACAAGCTTTCTTT.

Note on this clone: This sample also contains other DNA sequences that code for the same CDR3. The V call is TRBV6-2 or TRBV6-3, the J call TRBJ2-7; D call uncertain. V was cut by 3 bases and J by 2 bases, with 8 bases left in between. This CDR3 contains 13 residues. CDR1 MNHEY and CDR2 SVGEGT come from the germline V gene. CDR3 bases: TGTGCCAGCAGTTATTCACAGACCTACGAGCAGTACTTC. It encodes CASSYSQTYEQYF.

V is TRBV7-2 and J is TRBJ1-1; no clear D. The V gene lost 1 base and the J gene lost 3 bases, with 12 bases spanning the gap. CDR1 is SGHTA and CDR2 is FQGNSA in the germline V gene. This CDR3 region has 15 residues. The CDR3 loop is CASSLVASGYTEAFF. CDR3 sequence (DNA): TGTGCCAGCAGCTTAGTAGCGTCGGGCTACACTGAAGCTTTCTTT.

V is TRBV5-4 and J is TRBJ2-1; TRBD2 agrees at 7 bases. Germline loops: CDR1 SGHNT, CDR2 YYREEE (reference sequence). Trimming removed 4 bases from V and 3 bases from J; junction bases left unmatched: 4. The CDR3 runs 14 residues. The CDR3 DNA sequence: TGTGCCAGCAGCCCCGCGGGGGACTACAATGAGCAGTTCTTC. Residues: CASSPAGDYNEQFF.

A remark on this clone: At one end the junction does not follow the germline gene, possibly because of a read error. The chain recombines TRBV7-2 with TRBJ2-7, with 11 nucleotides matching TRBD2. This CDR3 is 18 amino acids long. Germline V gene data show CDR1 as SGHTA and CDR2 as FQGNSA. CDR3 DNA sequence: TGTGCCAGCAGCCTAGCAAGTCGGGGACTAGCGGCCTCCTACGAGCAGTACTTC. Translation: CASSLASRGLAASYEQYF.

The chain couples TRBV6-5 to TRBJ1-5; D remains ambiguous. V was shortened by 6 bases and J by 0 bases, with 6 bases between the two germline ends. The CDR3 covers 13 residues. Germline CDR1 MNHEY, CDR2 SVGAGI. CDR3 DNA: TGTGCCAGCAGAAGCCATAGCAATCAGCCCCAGCATTTT. The encoded protein is CASRSHSNQPQHF.

The DNA for the CDR3 is TGTGCCAGCAGCCAAGATCCGGGACTACCAGTAGAGCAGTACTTC. Residues: CASSQDPGLPVEQYF. The chain employs TRBV3-1 (or the pseudogene TRBV3-2) and TRBJ2-7; 7 bases are a match to TRBD2. CDR1 is LGHDT, CDR2 YNNKEL, per germline (reference sequence). Trimming cost V 0 bases and J 7 bases; bases outside gene matches: 9. This CDR3 region has 15 residues.

The chain has TRBV6-1 and TRBJ2-1, with 11 bases matching TRBD2. The V segment lost 2 bases and the J segment 4 bases; nucleotides outside the gene matches: 1. Per germline, CDR1 MNHNS and CDR2 SASEGT. The CDR3 length is 15 residues. CDR3: CASSELAGGYNEQFF. DNA for the CDR3: TGTGCCAGCAGTGAACTAGCGGGAGGATACAATGAGCAGTTCTTC.

This clone was detected once. This chain links TRBV20-1 with TRBJ1-2, with unresolved D. Germline loops: CDR1 DFQATT, CDR2 SNEGSKA (reference sequence). V lost 4 bases and J lost 1, with 4 bases in between. The CDR3 is 11 amino acids. The CDR3 sequence is CSANINYGYTF. In DNA form, the CDR3 reads TGCAGTGCTAATATTAACTATGGCTACACCTTC.

This clone was seen only a few times. The J gene is TRBJ2-1, the V gene TRBV18; D gene uncertain. There are 14 residues in the CDR3. The germline V and J ends were trimmed by 0 bases and 7 bases, with 10 bases remaining between them. Germline loops: CDR1 KGHSH, CDR2 LQKENI. The chain's CDR3 is CASSPPAGDNEQFF. DNA for the CDR3: TGTGCCAGCTCACCACCGGCAGGTGATAATGAGCAGTTCTTC.

The chain is built from TRBV6-5 and TRBJ2-3; a possible D gene is TRBD1 (5 bases). The CDR3 extends over 15 amino acids. Trimming removed 0 bases at V and 1 base at J, with 8 bases between. CDR1 and CDR2 from the germline V gene are MNHEY and SVGAGI. CDR3: CASSYSGRGTDTQYF. As DNA, the CDR3 is TGTGCCAGCAGTTACTCGGGGCGTGGCACAGATACGCAGTATTTT.

As for this clone: This sample also contains other DNA sequences that code for the same CDR3. Written as DNA, the CDR3 is TGTGCCAGCAGTAGGGGACAAACCTACGAGCAGTACTTC. Its translation: CASSRGQTYEQYF. J is TRBJ2-7 and V is TRBV27, with a weak D call TRBD1 (6 bases). Trimming took off 5 bases at V and 2 bases at J, with 10 bases between the two ends. Looked up from germline, CDR1 is MNHEY and CDR2 is SMNVEV (reference sequence). The CDR3 covers 13 residues.

This rearrangement joins TRBV5-1 to TRBJ2-3; the match to TRBD2 covers 12 bases. The length of the CDR3 is 16 residues. Germline CDR1 and CDR2: SGHRS and YFSETQ. V dropped 3 bases and J dropped 5; count of bases not matched to a gene: 7. CDR3 amino acids: CASSSVPGLAGDTQYF. As DNA, the CDR3 is TGCGCCAGCAGCTCGGTACCGGGACTAGCGGGAGATACGCAGTATTTT.

V gene TRBV6-1 combines with J gene TRBJ1-2; D call uncertain. Trimming took off 1 base at V and 8 bases at J, with 17 bases between the two ends. Looked up from germline, CDR1 is MNHNS and CDR2 is SASEGT. This CDR3 spans 15 amino acids. The CDR3, as DNA: TGTGCCAGCAGTGAAGTAGAGGACGGTACGGGGGGCTACACCTTC. Translated: CASSEVEDGTGGYTF.

This chain uses TRBV28 with TRBJ2-1, with TRBD1 matching over 7 bases. Germline CDR1 and CDR2: MDHEN and SYDVKM. This CDR3 contains 14 residues. V gave up 8 bases and J gave up 5 bases; unmatched junction bases: 9. In nucleotides, the CDR3 is TGTGCCAGCGTTAACAGGGGAAATCACAATGAGCAGTTCTTC. It yields the protein CASVNRGNHNEQFF. Looking up the rest from reference TRBV28 and TRBJ2-1 gives the full variable domain: DVKVTQSSRYLVKRTGEKVFLECVQDMDHENMFWYRQDPGLGLRLIYFSYDVKMKEKGDIPEGYSVSREKKERFSLILESASTNQTSMYLCASVNRGNHNEQFFGPGTRLTVL.

This chain links TRBV10-1 with TRBJ2-1; TRBD2 agrees at 8 bases. CDR1 and CDR2 from the germline V gene are WNHNN and SYGVQD (reference sequence). V lost 2 bases, J lost 9 bases, and 3 bases stayed unmatched. This CDR3 has 13 residues. For the CDR3, the DNA is TGCGCCAGCAGTGAGATGCTAGCGGGTGAGCAGTTCTTC. Protein: CASSEMLAGEQFF.

The V gene is TRBV28, the J gene TRBJ1-1, with TRBD1 identical over 10 bases. The CDR3 covers 17 residues. V was pared by 8 bases and J by 5 bases, with 17 bases of the junction left unmatched. Germline V gene data show CDR1 as MDHEN and CDR2 as SYDVKM. CDR3 in DNA: TGTGCCAGCGGCGCTCGACAGGGGGCGAGATTGTGGACTGAAGCTTTCTTT. Translating it yields CASGARQGARLWTEAFF.